The 24 T cell receptor beta chains listed next were all sequenced from one sample in a study of cytomegalovirus exposure and HLA in healthy donors. The repertoire was sequenced with immunoSEQ multiplex PCR; TCRdb's copy has only in-frame clones and lacks some. Of some 60,000 clones in the sample, approximately 94% were seen once. Sample: PBMCs. The receptors stem from a man aged 18 to 30 in good health and CMV-seropositive.

J is TRBJ2-7 and V is TRBV6-5; 8 positions match TRBD1. V lost 4 bases and J lost 5; bases outside the gene matches: 7. Germline V gene data show CDR1 as MNHEY and CDR2 as SVGAGI. CDR3 length: 14 amino acids. The CDR3 coding sequence is TGTGCCAGCAGTTCTGGACAGGGACTTGACGAGCAGTACTTC. Amino acid sequence: CASSSGQGLDEQYF.

This clone has more than one count but fewer than ten. The chain links TRBV2 to TRBJ1-6, with 7 bases fitting TRBD1. The germline gives CDR1 SNHLY, CDR2 FYNNEI. CDR3 length equals 14 residues. V was pared by 4 bases and J by 12 bases, with 9 bases of the junction left unmatched. The CDR3 spells CASSGGQVTRPLHF. Written as DNA, the CDR3 is TGTGCCAGCAGTGGCGGACAGGTTACTAGACCCCTCCACTTT.

The V gene is TRBV30, the J gene TRBJ2-1; D is perhaps TRBD2 (5 bases). V gave up 0 bases and J gave up 5 bases, with 17 bases separating them. In germline, CDR1 is GTSNPN, CDR2 SVGIG (reference sequence). CDR3 length: 16 residues. CDR3 bases: TGTGCCTGGAGTGTCCCCCTCGCGGGTTCTCACAATGAGCAGTTCTTC. It encodes CAWSVPLAGSHNEQFF.

This chain joins TRBV7-3 and TRBJ2-3; 10 bases line up with TRBD2. V lost 5 bases and J lost 10; bases outside the gene matches: 12. There are 15 residues in the CDR3. From germline, CDR1 is SGHTA and CDR2 FQGTGA. The CDR3, as DNA: TGTGCCAGCAGCATAGCGGGGGGACCGATGGGTTCGCAGTATTTT. Translation: CASSIAGGPMGSQYF.

This chain links TRBV4-3 with TRBJ2-7; 15 bases are a match to TRBD2. Per germline, CDR1 LGHNA and CDR2 YSLEER. CDR3 length: 18 amino acids. J gave up 5 bases and V 4 bases, and 12 bases lay outside the gene matches. The CDR3 nucleotides read TGCGCCAGCAGCCCCTACCATCCGGGACTAGCGGGAGGAGACGAGCAGTACTTC. As protein: CASSPYHPGLAGGDEQYF.

In DNA form, the CDR3 reads TGTGCCAGCAGTGAACCCGGGACAGGGCGCTATGGCTACACCTTC. This translates into CASSEPGTGRYGYTF. The rearrangement uses TRBV6-1 and TRBJ1-2; 9 bases fit TRBD1. Germline trimming cut 2 bases from V and 4 bases from J; bases unmatched to any gene: 5. Per germline, CDR1 MNHNS and CDR2 SASEGT. CDR3 size: 15 residues.

This chain joins TRBV7-3 and TRBJ2-3; TRBD2 might be the D (5 bases). CDR1 SGHTA and CDR2 FQGTGA come from the germline V gene. CDR3 length equals 14 residues. V lost 1 base to trimming and J lost 5 bases, with 10 bases between them. In DNA, the CDR3 is TGTGCCAGCAGCTTAATAGGTGGGAGAGATACGCAGTATTTT. Its translation is CASSLIGGRDTQYF. Drawing the rest from reference TRBV7-3 and TRBJ2-3, the complete variable domain is GAGVSQTPSNKVTEKGKYVELRCDPISGHTALYWYRQSLGQGPEFLIYFQGTGAADDSGLPNDRFFAVRPEGSVSTLKIQRTERGDSAVYLCASSLIGGRDTQYFGPGTRLTVL.

This clone appeared once. This rearrangement joins TRBV18 to TRBJ2-3, with TRBD1 as a possible D gene (6 bases). This CDR3 region has 14 residues. In germline, CDR1 is KGHSH, CDR2 LQKENI. Trimming cost V 5 bases and J 4 bases, with 13 bases left between them. This chain's CDR3 is CASSRDKGADTQYF. The CDR3 DNA reads as TGTGCCAGCTCAAGGGATAAGGGGGCAGATACGCAGTATTTT.

This chain links TRBV28 with TRBJ2-3; the D gene is possibly TRBD2 (7 bases). The germline gives CDR1 MDHEN, CDR2 SYDVKM. Deletions cut 5 bases from V and 7 bases from J, with 19 bases between. This CDR3 region has 15 residues. Here the CDR3 reads CASSPRTRGTNTQYF. CDR3 coding DNA: TGTGCCAGCAGTCCTCGGACTAGGGGGACTAATACGCAGTATTTT.

CDR3 loop: CASSAPGTGGWGPYEQYF. The DNA for the CDR3 is TGTGCCAGCAGTGCCCCCGGGACAGGAGGTTGGGGGCCTTACGAGCAGTACTTC. The chain has TRBV6-1 and TRBJ2-7; 8 bases map to TRBD1. Germline lookup yields CDR1 MNHNS and CDR2 SASEGT. The CDR3 is 18 amino acids. J lost 4 bases, V lost 4 bases, and 18 bases had no gene match.

The chain uses TRBV28 and TRBJ2-1; TRBD2 is a possible D gene (6 bases). The CDR3 is 13 amino acids. Trimming left V 5 bases short and J 7 bases short, with 12 bases between. CDR1 is MDHEN and CDR2 is SYDVKM in the germline V gene. CDR3 nucleotides: TGTGCCAGCAGTCCCCCGACTAGTAATGAGCAGTTCTTC. Translation gives CASSPPTSNEQFF.

This clone was picked up a small number of times. The chain employs TRBV9 and TRBJ2-7; D might be TRBD1 (6 bases). The germline gives CDR1 SGDLS, CDR2 YYNGEE. CDR3 size: 12 residues. V gave up 10 bases and J gave up 2 bases, with 13 bases separating them. The CDR3 region is CASQGSTYEQYF. CDR3 nucleotide sequence: TGTGCCTCACAGGGTTCCACCTACGAGCAGTACTTC.

Written as DNA, the CDR3 is TGTGCCAGTAGTGCCCGACAGGGCCAGAACACTGAAGCTTTCTTT. Translating gives CASSARQGQNTEAFF. The chain carries TRBV19 and TRBJ1-1; 7 positions match TRBD1. Losses at the gene ends were 5 bases for V and 1 base for J; bases not matched to a gene: 7. There are 15 residues in the CDR3. CDR1 is LNHDA, CDR2 SQIVND, per germline (reference sequence).

This chain joins TRBV6-4 and TRBJ2-1; weak D call: TRBD2 (7 bases). The CDR3 consists of 12 residues. V was pared by 6 bases and J by 5 bases, with 8 bases between. Germline V CDR1 and CDR2: MRHNA, SNTAGT. The CDR3 region is CASRGGDNEQFF. CDR3 nucleotide sequence: TGTGCCAGCAGAGGGGGGGACAATGAGCAGTTCTTC.

The chain is built from TRBV2 and TRBJ2-3; D is possibly TRBD2 (5 bases). The CDR3 spans 14 residues. Germline V CDR1 and CDR2: SNHLY, FYNNEI. The germline V and J ends were trimmed by 3 bases and 1 base, with 8 bases remaining between them. The CDR3 coding sequence is TGTGCCAGCAGTGATATTAGCGGCACAGATACGCAGTATTTT. It specifies CASSDISGTDTQYF.

The CDR3 region has the DNA TGCAGTGCAAGCGGATACAATGAGCAGTTCTTC. This codes for CSASGYNEQFF. V gene TRBV20-1 combines with J gene TRBJ2-1; D perhaps matches TRBD2 (5 bases). Trimming cost V 6 bases and J 4 bases, with 7 bases left between them. CDR1 and CDR2 from the germline V gene are DFQATT and SNEGSKA (reference sequence). The CDR3 sequence is 11 residues long.

The genes are TRBV7-9 and TRBJ1-2, with 9 nucleotides matching TRBD1. Trimming cost V 3 bases and J 10 bases; bases outside gene matches: 6. This CDR3 region has 13 residues. Germline loops: CDR1 SEHNR, CDR2 FQNEAQ (reference sequence). The CDR3 reads CASSFDRGFIYTF. CDR3 coding DNA: TGTGCCAGCAGCTTCGACAGGGGGTTTATCTACACCTTC.

The rearrangement links TRBV9 to TRBJ1-4, with 10 positions matching TRBD1. V lost 3 bases and J lost 3; bases outside the gene matches: 2. This CDR3 is 15 amino acids long. Germline V gives CDR1 SGDLS, CDR2 YYNGEE. This chain's CDR3 is CASSAGQGANEKLFF. The CDR3 bases are TGTGCCAGCAGCGCCGGACAGGGGGCTAATGAAAAACTGTTTTTT.

The table lists this clone with a count of one. This chain uses TRBV7-9 with TRBJ1-2; unclear D gene. Deletions cut 3 bases from V and 7 bases from J, with 15 bases between. The germline V gene has CDR1 SEHNR and CDR2 FQNEAQ (reference sequence). The CDR3 is made up of 14 amino acids. The DNA of the CDR3 is TGTGCCAGCAGCTTCGGGGTTGCCCCCCGTGGCTACACCTTC. It translates to CASSFGVAPRGYTF.

This chain links TRBV4-1 with TRBJ2-4; D might be TRBD1 (6 bases). The length of the CDR3 is 18 residues. CDR1 and CDR2 from the germline V gene are MGHRA and YSYEKL. Trimming shortened V by 1 base and J by 0 bases, and 16 bases separated the two germline ends. The CDR3 coding sequence is TGCGCCAGCAGCCAAGTATTAGGGACAAAACTAGCCAAAAACATTCAGTACTTC. Protein product: CASSQVLGTKLAKNIQYF.

The rearrangement joins TRBV7-9 to TRBJ2-1, with 9 bases identical to TRBD1. V lost 4 bases and J lost 3; bases outside the gene matches: 10. The CDR3 contains 17 residues. Looked up from germline, CDR1 is SEHNR and CDR2 is FQNEAQ (reference sequence). The CDR3 DNA reads TGTGCCAGCAGCTCCGGTAGACAGGGGGTCAACTACAATGAGCAGTTCTTC. The encoded protein is CASSSGRQGVNYNEQFF. The variable domain in full, with the rest retrieved from reference TRBV7-9 and TRBJ2-1, is DTGVSQNPRHKITKRGQNVTFRCDPISEHNRLYWYRQTLGQGPEFLTYFQNEAQLEKSRLLSDRFSAERPKGSFSTLEIQRTEQGDSAMYLCASSSGRQGVNYNEQFFGPGTRLTVL.

The V call is TRBV9, the J call TRBJ1-4; 10 nucleotides match TRBD1. The germline V gene has CDR1 SGDLS and CDR2 YYNGEE. V dropped 3 bases and J dropped 7; count of bases not matched to a gene: 9. This CDR3 has 16 amino acids. In nucleotides, the CDR3 is TGTGCCAGCAGCGCGACAGGGGGCGGTTTAGCTGAAAAACTGTTTTTT. This encodes CASSATGGGLAEKLFF.

The chain employs TRBV6-4 and TRBJ2-3, with D tentatively TRBD2 (6 bases). The germline V gene encodes CDR1 MRHNA and CDR2 SNTAGT. The CDR3 totals 16 residues. Trimming removed 5 bases at V and 3 bases at J, with 18 bases between. The CDR3 spells CASSLGGDPLTDTQYF. CDR3 in DNA: TGTGCCAGCAGTTTAGGCGGGGACCCGTTGACAGATACGCAGTATTTT.

The chain links TRBV11-2 to TRBJ1-1, with D unresolved. This CDR3 is built from 16 residues. The germline gives CDR1 SGHAT, CDR2 FQNNGV. Trimming removed 2 bases from V and 5 bases from J, with 18 bases in between. For the CDR3, the DNA is TGTGCCAGCAGCTTACGGAACGGGATGACGGAGACTGAAGCTTTCTTT. It yields the protein CASSLRNGMTETEAFF.